Shown below are 8 T cell receptor beta chains from a single sample sequenced in a study of long-term antiretroviral therapy in people with HIV. immunoSEQ v3.0 was run at survey level. The assay was immunoSEQ multiplex PCR, and TCRdb's table has in-frame clones only and misses some. This sample carries tens of thousands of clones, about 80% of them seen once, and the ten largest clones take around 7.2%. The specimen comprised unsorted PBMCs, sampled 0.3 years after starting antiretroviral therapy. Source of these receptors: a man in his forties with HIV.

The chain employs TRBV27 and TRBJ1-3; 7 bases are shared with TRBD1. CDR3 length: 14 residues. Trimming removed 5 bases from V and 5 bases from J; junction bases left unmatched: 6. Per the germline V gene, CDR1 is MNHEY and CDR2 is SMNVEV (reference sequence). CDR3 bases: TGTGCCAGCAGTCCGGACAGGAGCCGAAACACCATATATTTT. Protein: CASSPDRSRNTIYF.

This rearrangement joins TRBV9 to TRBJ2-1, with 10 positions matching TRBD1. This CDR3 comprises 16 residues. Trimming at V came to 4 bases and at J to 7 bases, leaving 11 bases not matched to a gene. Germline CDR1 is SGDLS and CDR2 is YYNGEE. The CDR3 sequence is CASSPRPGTGVNEQFF. The CDR3 DNA sequence: TGTGCCAGCAGCCCCCGTCCCGGGACAGGGGTGAATGAGCAGTTCTTC. The full variable domain, completed using reference TRBV9 and TRBJ2-1, is DSGVTQTPKHLITATGQRVTLRCSPRSGDLSVYWYQQSLDQGLQFLIQYYNGEERAKGNILERFSAQQFPDLHSELNLSSLELGDSALYFCASSPRPGTGVNEQFFGPGTRLTVL.

The V gene is TRBV27, the J gene TRBJ2-3; no reliable D call. Germline CDR1 is MNHEY and CDR2 is SMNVEV (reference sequence). The CDR3 spans 11 residues. V gave up 6 bases and J gave up 2 bases, with 3 bases separating them. In DNA, the CDR3 is TGTGCCAGCAGATTCACAGATACGCAGTATTTT. Translation: CASRFTDTQYF.

V is TRBV9 and J is TRBJ2-5, with TRBD2 as a possible D gene (6 bases). The CDR3 has 13 amino acids. The V and J ends lost 0 bases and 6 bases respectively, with 9 bases between them. Per the germline V gene, CDR1 is SGDLS and CDR2 is YYNGEE. The CDR3 DNA sequence: TGTGCCAGCAGCGTAGGGAGGGAAAAGACCCAGTACTTC. Translation: CASSVGREKTQYF.

This chain connects TRBV7-2 to TRBJ1-3, with no clear D. V lost 3 bases, J lost 0 bases, and 6 bases lay in between. The length of the CDR3 is 14 residues. From germline, CDR1 is SGHTA and CDR2 FQGNSA. The CDR3 region has the DNA TGTGCCAGCAGCTTCCAAAGCTCTGGAAACACCATATATTTT. As protein: CASSFQSSGNTIYF.

The chain links TRBV2 to TRBJ2-5; no firm D call. This CDR3 is 13 amino acids long. Trimming stripped 6 bases from V and 9 bases from J, with 17 bases between. In germline, CDR1 is SNHLY, CDR2 FYNNEI. The CDR3 sequence is CASSLSAQVAQYF. DNA of the CDR3: TGTGCCAGCAGCCTCTCCGCCCAAGTTGCCCAGTACTTC.

The V call is TRBV6-5, the J call TRBJ2-3; 14 bases match TRBD2. This CDR3 has 16 residues. Germline CDR1 is MNHEY and CDR2 is SVGAGI. With 4 bases clipped from V and 3 bases from J, the junction kept 3 bases outside the gene matches. The CDR3: CASSSWTSGGTDTQYF. The CDR3 DNA is TGTGCCAGCAGTTCCTGGACTAGCGGGGGGACAGATACGCAGTATTTT.

This clone has just a few counts. The J gene is TRBJ2-7, the V gene TRBV6-5; maybe TRBD1 (5 bases). V gave up 8 bases and J gave up 2 bases, with 13 bases separating them. The germline V gene encodes CDR1 MNHEY and CDR2 SVGAGI. The CDR3 length is 13 residues. The CDR3 region is CASWAGKAYEQYF. Written as DNA, the CDR3 is TGTGCCAGCTGGGCAGGGAAGGCCTACGAGCAGTACTTC.